Listed here are 26 T cell receptor beta chains from one sample, sequenced in a study of shared clonotypes between healthy human individuals. Only in-frame clones appear in the TCRdb table, and some are missing; sequencing was by immunoSEQ multiplex PCR. Found here are about 2.3 million clones, under 95% of them singletons; the top ten hold around 0.35%. Sequenced input: naive CD4+ T cells from PBMCs. Specified subset: CD45RA+ positively selected. These receptor sequences come from a man younger than 35 in good health. Some clones in this sample may be carry-over from other donors' samples.

The V call is TRBV15, the J call TRBJ2-2; 8 bases are shared with TRBD2. The germline gives CDR1 LNHNV, CDR2 YYDKDF (reference sequence). The CDR3 consists of 16 residues. Losses at the gene ends were 4 bases for V and 0 bases for J; bases not matched to a gene: 4. CDR3: CATSILAGTNTGELFF. The CDR3 nucleotides are TGTGCCACCAGCATTTTAGCGGGGACGAACACCGGGGAGCTGTTTTTT.

This chain joins TRBV2 and TRBJ2-5, with D perhaps matching TRBD2 (5 bases). Germline CDR1 and CDR2: SNHLY and FYNNEI. The CDR3 consists of 16 residues. V was trimmed by 6 bases and J by 5 bases, leaving 22 bases between them. The CDR3 DNA reads as TGTGCCAGCAGACCCACGGGGTGGGCCAGCACTGAGACCCAGTACTTC. Protein product: CASRPTGWASTETQYF.

Concerning this clone itself: The same CDR3 is also encoded by other DNA sequences in this sample. The chain joins TRBV7-2 to TRBJ2-7; no reliable D call. Trimming left V 7 bases short and J 0 bases short, with 7 bases between. Germline-derived CDR1 and CDR2 are SGHTA and FQGNSA. CDR3 length equals 12 residues. As DNA, the CDR3 is TGTGCCAGCACCTTGGACTCCTACGAGCAGTACTTC. Its protein is CASTLDSYEQYF.

This clone was recorded once. This rearrangement joins TRBV5-1 to TRBJ1-1; 7 bases align to TRBD1. Germline trimming cut 5 bases from V and 6 bases from J; bases unmatched to any gene: 7. In germline, CDR1 is SGHRS, CDR2 YFSETQ. The CDR3 is 13 amino acids. CDR3 residues: CASRLTGRSEAFF. The CDR3 nucleotides read TGCGCCAGCAGGTTGACAGGGCGATCTGAAGCTTTCTTT.

The chain carries TRBV14 and TRBJ2-2, with a weak D call TRBD2 (6 bases). Trimming took 1 base from V and 7 from J, leaving 16 bases between them. CDR3 length: 16 residues. Germline CDR1 reads SGHDN; CDR2 reads FVKESK. The CDR3 bases are TGTGCCAGCAGCCAAGTTTGGGCTAGCGCTGGCGGGGAGCTGTTTTTT. This gives the protein CASSQVWASAGGELFF.

The V gene is TRBV28, the J gene TRBJ2-3; D may be TRBD2 (6 bases). The CDR3 runs 15 residues. Trimming took 3 bases from V and 4 from J, leaving 14 bases between them. Germline CDR1 reads MDHEN; CDR2 reads SYDVKM. CDR3 sequence (DNA): TGTGCCAGCAGTTTTGAGCTACCGGGAGCAGATACGCAGTATTTT. This encodes CASSFELPGADTQYF.

Concerning this clone: At one end, the junction sequence differs from germline, possibly due to a read error. The chain couples TRBV10-1 to TRBJ2-3; D is undetermined. The CDR3 sequence is 11 residues long. Germline CDR1 is WNHNN and CDR2 is SYGVQD (reference sequence). The CDR3 is CASRSKDTQYF. CDR3 nucleotides: TGCGCCAGCAGAAGCAAAGATACGCAGTATTTT.

The V and J genes are TRBV29-1 and TRBJ2-6; no reliable D call. Trimming shortened V by 5 bases and J by 1 base, and 3 bases separated the two germline ends. There are 12 residues in the CDR3. Germline assignment: CDR1 SQVTM and CDR2 ANQGSEA. The CDR3 DNA reads TGCAGCGTTCGGTCTGGGGCCAACGTCCTGACTTTC. The encoded protein is CSVRSGANVLTF.

In DNA form, the CDR3 reads TGTGCCAGCAGCTCTCACCGTGAAGGGCCCTCCTACAATGAGCAGTTCTTC. Translating gives CASSSHREGPSYNEQFF. This rearrangement joins TRBV7-9 to TRBJ2-1; D is unresolved. The CDR3 runs 17 residues. V shed 4 bases and J shed 0 bases, with 16 bases lying between them. Germline V lookup: CDR1 SEHNR, CDR2 FQNEAQ (reference sequence).

The chain combines TRBV10-3 with TRBJ2-5; D assignment may be TRBD1 or TRBD2 (5 bases each). Trimming left V 6 bases short and J 5 bases short, with 13 bases between. CDR3 length: 13 amino acids. CDR1 is ENHRY, CDR2 SYGVKD, per germline. This CDR3 reads CAISPGWGETQYF. CDR3 bases: TGTGCCATCAGCCCCGGGTGGGGGGAGACCCAGTACTTC.

In this sample, this clone turned up once. The V gene is TRBV7-8, the J gene TRBJ2-1, with D perhaps assigned TRBD1 or TRBD2 (5 bases each). The CDR3 is 14 amino acids. CDR1 is SGHVS and CDR2 is FQNEAQ in the germline V gene. Trimming shortened V by 0 bases and J by 9 bases, and 12 bases separated the two germline ends. The CDR3 protein is CASSLAGGTTEQFF. For the CDR3, the DNA is TGTGCCAGCAGCTTAGCTGGGGGTACAACTGAGCAGTTCTTC.

V usage is TRBV27 and J usage is TRBJ2-3; 7 positions agree with TRBD2. V shed 4 bases, J shed 5 bases, and the junction held 9 bases outside the gene matches. Germline CDR1 is MNHEY and CDR2 is SMNVEV (reference sequence). This CDR3 comprises 15 residues. The CDR3 DNA reads as TGTGCCAGCAGTTCCACGGGACTATATATAGATACGCAGTATTTT. Its protein is CASSSTGLYIDTQYF.

The rearrangement uses TRBV7-3 and TRBJ2-3; 12 nucleotides match TRBD1. The CDR3 sequence is 15 residues long. Looked up from germline, CDR1 is SGHTA and CDR2 is FQGTGA. V trimming: 2 bases; J trimming: 6 bases; junction bases outside the gene matches: 3. This CDR3 is CASSLVGTGGDTQYF. CDR3 sequence (DNA): TGTGCCAGCAGCTTAGTTGGGACAGGGGGCGATACGCAGTATTTT.

V usage is TRBV19 and J usage is TRBJ1-1, with D possibly TRBD1 on 5 matching bases. Germline V lookup: CDR1 LNHDA, CDR2 SQIVND (reference sequence). The CDR3 is 13 amino acids. V shed 9 bases and J shed 1 base, with 12 bases lying between them. The CDR3 reads CARGGGPNTEAFF. In DNA form, the CDR3 reads TGTGCCAGAGGTGGGGGACCGAACACTGAAGCTTTCTTT.

This chain joins TRBV6-5 and TRBJ1-2, with D perhaps matching TRBD1 (5 bases). The CDR3 extends over 14 amino acids. The V and J ends lost 2 bases and 1 base respectively, with 8 bases between them. CDR1 and CDR2 (germline): MNHEY, SVGAGI. This CDR3 is CASSYHDSNYGYTF. The CDR3 DNA follows: TGTGCCAGCAGTTACCACGACAGTAACTATGGCTACACCTTC.

This chain connects TRBV7-3 to TRBJ2-3, with TRBD2 matching 10 bases. Trimming took 5 bases from V and 0 from J; bases not matched to a gene: 5. The CDR3 consists of 16 residues. Germline V lookup: CDR1 SGHTA, CDR2 FQGTGA. The CDR3 DNA follows: TGTGCCAGCAGCCACGGACTAGCGGAGAGCACAGATACGCAGTATTTT. It codes for CASSHGLAESTDTQYF. The full variable domain, completed using reference TRBV7-3 and TRBJ2-3, is GAGVSQTPSNKVTEKGKYVELRCDPISGHTALYWYRQSLGQGPEFLIYFQGTGAADDSGLPNDRFFAVRPEGSVSTLKIQRTERGDSAVYLCASSHGLAESTDTQYFGPGTRLTVL.

On this clone itself: Other DNA sequences of this sample code for an identical CDR3. The rearrangement links TRBV5-1 to TRBJ1-1, with no clear D. CDR1 SGHRS and CDR2 YFSETQ come from the germline V gene. The V and J ends lost 2 bases and 0 bases respectively, with 11 bases between them. The CDR3 is made up of 15 amino acids. CDR3 sequence reads: CASSFGSGMNTEAFF. The DNA for the CDR3 is TGCGCCAGCAGCTTTGGATCGGGTATGAACACTGAAGCTTTCTTT. Based on the CDR3 plus reference TRBV5-1 and TRBJ1-1, the full variable domain is KAGVTQTPRYLIKTRGQQVTLSCSPISGHRSVSWYQQTPGQGLQFLFEYFSETQRNKGNFPGRFSGRQFSNSRSEMNVSTLELGDSALYLCASSFGSGMNTEAFFGQGTRLTVV.

The chain recombines TRBV11-3 with TRBJ2-3; D gene uncertain. This CDR3 region has 13 residues. Germline-derived CDR1 and CDR2 are SGHNT and YENEEA. V lost 3 bases and J 2 bases, leaving 6 bases between the germline ends. CDR3 residues: CASSFGYTDTQYF. CDR3 DNA: TGTGCCAGCAGCTTTGGCTACACAGATACGCAGTATTTT. The full variable domain, rest sourced from reference TRBV11-3 and TRBJ2-3, is EAGVVQSPRYKIIEKKQPVAFWCNPISGHNTLYWYLQNLGQGPELLIRYENEEAVDDSQLPKDRFSAERLKGVDSTLKIQPAELGDSAVYLCASSFGYTDTQYFGPGTRLTVL.

The chain carries TRBV7-9 and TRBJ2-7, with D maybe TRBD2 (7 bases). The CDR3 runs 14 residues. Germline assignment: CDR1 SEHNR and CDR2 FQNEAQ (reference sequence). The ends were cut back, 5 bases at V and 9 bases at J, with 20 bases in the middle. The CDR3 reads CASSPTQRGGGQYF. The DNA for the CDR3 is TGTGCCAGCAGCCCCACCCAACGAGGGGGGGGGCAGTACTTC.

This clone was observed a single time. The chain couples TRBV30 to TRBJ1-4; TRBD1 matches 7 bases. The CDR3 has 17 amino acids. The V and J ends lost 1 base and 3 bases, in that order; junction bases with no gene match: 11. Germline V gene data show CDR1 as GTSNPN and CDR2 as SVGIG (reference sequence). CDR3 in amino acids: CAWSALDRRAANEKLFF. Here the CDR3 DNA reads TGTGCCTGGAGTGCCCTGGACAGGCGGGCAGCTAATGAAAAACTGTTTTTT.

The J gene is TRBJ2-7, the V gene TRBV5-1; no reliable D call. There are 14 residues in the CDR3. With 0 bases removed from V and 2 bases from J, the gap between germline ends came to 9 bases. Germline lookup yields CDR1 SGHRS and CDR2 YFSETQ. The CDR3 DNA reads as TGCGCCAGCAGCTTGGTAGGTCTAGCCTACGAGCAGTACTTC. It specifies CASSLVGLAYEQYF.

The CDR3 DNA is TGTGCCAGCAGCTTAGTTATCGGTAATGAGCAGTTCTTC. Residues: CASSLVIGNEQFF. The rearrangement uses TRBV7-9 and TRBJ2-1, with D unclear. Deletions cut 1 base from V and 7 bases from J, with 8 bases between. The CDR3 has 13 residues. The germline V gene has CDR1 SEHNR and CDR2 FQNEAQ (reference sequence).

The J gene is TRBJ2-7, the V gene TRBV5-8; D may be TRBD2 (6 bases). CDR3 length: 15 amino acids. Germline-derived CDR1 and CDR2 are SGHTS and YDEGEE. V lost 0 bases and J lost 3, with 13 bases in between. CDR3 region: CASSLGGIRVYEQYF. The CDR3 DNA reads TGTGCCAGCAGCTTGGGCGGGATAAGGGTCTACGAGCAGTACTTC.

The chain links TRBV9 to TRBJ1-3; D is possibly TRBD1 (5 bases). Between the trimmed V and J ends, which lost 0 bases and 0 bases, there was a span of 19 bases. CDR1 and CDR2 from the germline V gene are SGDLS and YYNGEE. The CDR3 is made up of 19 amino acids. CDR3 sequence reads: CASSVGPAVTESSGNTIYF. Here the CDR3 DNA reads TGTGCCAGCAGCGTAGGGCCCGCCGTGACAGAGAGCTCTGGAAACACCATATATTTT.

This clone was picked up one time. The V and J genes are TRBV25-1 and TRBJ2-5, with 9 bases aligning to TRBD1. Trimming removed 7 bases from V and 7 bases from J; junction bases left unmatched: 7. This CDR3 is 13 amino acids long. Germline V gives CDR1 MGHDK, CDR2 SYGVNS. The CDR3 region is CASKDDRGTTQYF. The CDR3 DNA reads TGTGCCAGCAAGGACGACAGGGGGACGACCCAGTACTTC. Together with reference TRBV25-1 and TRBJ2-5, the CDR3 gives the full variable domain: EADIYQTPRYLVIGTGKKITLECSQTMGHDKMYWYQQDPGMELHLIHYSYGVNSTEKGDLSSESTVSRIRTEHFPLTLESARPSHTSQYLCASKDDRGTTQYFGPGTRLLVL.

Notes on this clone: Other DNA sequences from this sample encode an identical CDR3 as well. The CDR3 DNA sequence: TGTGCCAGCAGCACCCGGGACAGCACAGATACGCAGTATTTT. Amino acids: CASSTRDSTDTQYF. The chain has TRBV6-5 and TRBJ2-3, with D possibly being TRBD1 or TRBD2 (5 bases each). V dropped 6 bases and J dropped 0 bases, with 10 bases sitting between them. The germline V gene has CDR1 MNHEY and CDR2 SVGAGI. The CDR3 contains 14 residues.